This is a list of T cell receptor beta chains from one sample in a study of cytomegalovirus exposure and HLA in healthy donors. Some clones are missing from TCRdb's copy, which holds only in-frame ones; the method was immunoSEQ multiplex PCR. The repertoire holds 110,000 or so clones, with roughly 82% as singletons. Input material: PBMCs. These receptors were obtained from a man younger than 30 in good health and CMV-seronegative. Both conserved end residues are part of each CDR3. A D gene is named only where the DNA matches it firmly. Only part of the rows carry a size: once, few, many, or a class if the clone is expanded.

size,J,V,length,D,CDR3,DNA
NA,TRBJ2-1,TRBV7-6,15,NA,CASSPRQEGYNEQFF,TGTGCCAGCAGCCCGAGGCAGGAGGGCTACAATGAGCAGTTCTTC
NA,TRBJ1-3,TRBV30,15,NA,CAWTPRGRFGNTIYF,TGTGCCTGGACCCCAAGGGGCAGGTTTGGAAACACCATATATTTT
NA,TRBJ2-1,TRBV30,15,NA,CAWSSGSGTYNEQFF,TGTGCCTGGAGTTCGGGAAGCGGCACCTACAATGAGCAGTTCTTC
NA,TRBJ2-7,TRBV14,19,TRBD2,CASSSGLAGAISRLYEQYF,TGTGCCAGCAGCAGCGGACTAGCGGGGGCCATATCCCGTCTCTACGAGCAGTACTTC
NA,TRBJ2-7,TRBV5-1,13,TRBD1,CASSFGQDYEQYF,TGCGCCAGCAGCTTTGGACAGGACTACGAGCAGTACTTC
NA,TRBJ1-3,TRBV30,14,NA,CAWSRAAAGNTIYF,TGTGCCTGGAGTCGAGCGGCAGCAGGAAACACCATATATTTT
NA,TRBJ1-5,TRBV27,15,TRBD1,CASRDRGGGNQPQHF,TGTGCCAGCAGGGACAGGGGAGGAGGCAATCAGCCCCAGCATTTT
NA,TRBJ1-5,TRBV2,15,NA,CASSGGGGLNQPQHF,TGTGCCAGCAGTGGAGGGGGGGGCTTAAATCAGCCCCAGCATTTT
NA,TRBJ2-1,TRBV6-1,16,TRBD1,CASSVTPGQPSNEQFF,TGTGCCAGCAGTGTCACCCCGGGACAGCCCAGCAATGAGCAGTTCTTC
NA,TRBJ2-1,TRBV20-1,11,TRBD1,CSADRGDEQFF,TGCAGTGCCGACAGGGGCGATGAGCAGTTCTTC
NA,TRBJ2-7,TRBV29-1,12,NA,CSVSPGPLEQYF,TGCAGCGTTAGCCCGGGTCCTCTCGAGCAGTACTTC
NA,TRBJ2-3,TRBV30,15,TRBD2,CAWTSSSGGQDTQYF,TGTGCCTGGACCTCGTCGAGCGGGGGCCAGGATACGCAGTATTTT
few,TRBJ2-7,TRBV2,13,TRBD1,CASTGTVTYEQYF,TGTGCCAGCACCGGGACAGTGACCTACGAGCAGTACTTC